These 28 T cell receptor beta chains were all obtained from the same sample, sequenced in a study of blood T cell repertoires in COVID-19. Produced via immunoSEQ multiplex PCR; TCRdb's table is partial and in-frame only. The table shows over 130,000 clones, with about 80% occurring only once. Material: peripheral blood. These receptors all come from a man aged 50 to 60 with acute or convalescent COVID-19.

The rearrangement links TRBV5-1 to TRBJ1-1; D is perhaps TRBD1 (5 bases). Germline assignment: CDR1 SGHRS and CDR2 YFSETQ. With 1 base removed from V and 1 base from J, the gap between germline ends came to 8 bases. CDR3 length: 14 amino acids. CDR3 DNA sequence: TGCGCCAGCAGCTTGAGGCAGGGGAACACTGAAGCTTTCTTT. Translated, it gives CASSLRQGNTEAFF.

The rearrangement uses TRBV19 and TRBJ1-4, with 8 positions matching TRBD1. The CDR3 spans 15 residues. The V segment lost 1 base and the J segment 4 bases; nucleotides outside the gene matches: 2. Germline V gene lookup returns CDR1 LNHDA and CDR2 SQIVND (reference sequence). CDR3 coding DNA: TGTGCCAGTAGTATAGGGGACAGGATTAATGAAAAACTGTTTTTT. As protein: CASSIGDRINEKLFF.

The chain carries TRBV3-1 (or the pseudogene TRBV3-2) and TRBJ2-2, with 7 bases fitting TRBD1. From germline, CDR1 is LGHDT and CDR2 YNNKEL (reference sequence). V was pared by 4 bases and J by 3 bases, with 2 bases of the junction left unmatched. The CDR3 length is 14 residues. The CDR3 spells CASSPTGDTGELFF. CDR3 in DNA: TGTGCCAGCAGCCCCACAGGGGACACCGGGGAGCTGTTTTTT.

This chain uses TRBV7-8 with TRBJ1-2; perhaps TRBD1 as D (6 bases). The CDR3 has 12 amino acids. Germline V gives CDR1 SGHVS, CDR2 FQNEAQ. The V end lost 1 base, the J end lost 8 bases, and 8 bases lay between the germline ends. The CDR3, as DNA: TGTGCCAGCAGCTTAGATACAGGGGGCTACACCTTC. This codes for CASSLDTGGYTF.

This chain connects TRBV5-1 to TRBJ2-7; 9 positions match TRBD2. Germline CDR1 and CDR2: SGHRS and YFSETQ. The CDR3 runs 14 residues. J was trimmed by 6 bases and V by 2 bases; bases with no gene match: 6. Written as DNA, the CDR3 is TGCGCCAGCAGCTTTGTCGCGGGGGGGCCCGAGCAGTACTTC. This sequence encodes CASSFVAGGPEQYF.

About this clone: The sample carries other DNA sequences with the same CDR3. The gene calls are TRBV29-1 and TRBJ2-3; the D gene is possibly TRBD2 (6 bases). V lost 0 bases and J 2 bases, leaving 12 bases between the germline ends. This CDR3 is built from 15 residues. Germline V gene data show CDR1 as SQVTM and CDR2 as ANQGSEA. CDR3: CSVEDPRGSTDTQYF. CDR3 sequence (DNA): TGCAGCGTTGAAGATCCGCGGGGTTCCACAGATACGCAGTATTTT.

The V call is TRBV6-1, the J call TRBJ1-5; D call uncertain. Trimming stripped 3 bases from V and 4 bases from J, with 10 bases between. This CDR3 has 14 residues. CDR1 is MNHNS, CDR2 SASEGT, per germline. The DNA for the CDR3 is TGTGCCAGCAGTGATAACGGAGGGAATCAGCCCCAGCATTTT. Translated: CASSDNGGNQPQHF.

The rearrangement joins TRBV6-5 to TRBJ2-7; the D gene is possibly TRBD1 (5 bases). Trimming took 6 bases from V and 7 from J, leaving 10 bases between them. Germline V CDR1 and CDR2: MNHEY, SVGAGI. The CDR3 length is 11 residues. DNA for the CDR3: TGTGCCAGCAGCACAAAGGGGGAGCAGTACTTC. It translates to CASSTKGEQYF.

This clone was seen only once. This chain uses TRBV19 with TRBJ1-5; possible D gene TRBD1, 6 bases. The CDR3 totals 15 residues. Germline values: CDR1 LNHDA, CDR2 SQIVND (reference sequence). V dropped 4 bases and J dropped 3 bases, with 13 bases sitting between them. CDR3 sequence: CASSKSGQLNQPQHF. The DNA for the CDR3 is TGTGCCAGTAGTAAGTCAGGACAGCTCAATCAGCCCCAGCATTTT.

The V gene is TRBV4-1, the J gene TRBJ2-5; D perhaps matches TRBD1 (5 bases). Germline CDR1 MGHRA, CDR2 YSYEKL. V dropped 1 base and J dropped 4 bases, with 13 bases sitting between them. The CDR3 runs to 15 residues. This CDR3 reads CASSQGQGWGETQYF. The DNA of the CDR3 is TGCGCCAGCAGCCAAGGGCAGGGCTGGGGAGAGACCCAGTACTTC.

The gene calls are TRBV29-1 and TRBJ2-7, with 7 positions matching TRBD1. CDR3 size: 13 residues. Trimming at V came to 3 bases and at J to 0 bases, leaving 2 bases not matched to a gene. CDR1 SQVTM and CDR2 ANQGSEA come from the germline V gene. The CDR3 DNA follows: TGCAGCGTTGAGACAGGGAGCTCCTACGAGCAGTACTTC. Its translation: CSVETGSSYEQYF.

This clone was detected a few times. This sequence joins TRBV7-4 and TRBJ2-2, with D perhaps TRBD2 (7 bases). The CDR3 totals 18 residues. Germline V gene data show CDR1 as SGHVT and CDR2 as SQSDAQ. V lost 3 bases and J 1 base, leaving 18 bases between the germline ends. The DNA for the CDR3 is TGTGCCAGCAGCTTCTTAGGGGGGGCCCCTATGAACACCGGGGAGCTGTTTTTT. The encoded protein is CASSFLGGAPMNTGELFF.

The CDR3: CASSLGRLAGAVLFTDTQYF. CDR3 sequence (DNA): TGTGCCAGCAGCTTAGGAAGGCTAGCGGGGGCCGTTTTATTCACAGATACGCAGTATTTT. The chain couples TRBV7-8 to TRBJ2-3; 10 bases fit TRBD2. CDR3 size: 20 residues. With V trimmed by 1 base and J by 2 bases, 15 bases remained unmatched. CDR1 is SGHVS and CDR2 is FQNEAQ in the germline V gene.

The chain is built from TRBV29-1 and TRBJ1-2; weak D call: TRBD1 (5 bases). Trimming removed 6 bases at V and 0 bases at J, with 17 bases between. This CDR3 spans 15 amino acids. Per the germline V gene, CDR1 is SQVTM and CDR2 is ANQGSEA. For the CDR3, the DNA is TGCAGCGTCGACGGGGTAGGGGAGGCTAACTATGGCTACACCTTC. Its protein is CSVDGVGEANYGYTF.

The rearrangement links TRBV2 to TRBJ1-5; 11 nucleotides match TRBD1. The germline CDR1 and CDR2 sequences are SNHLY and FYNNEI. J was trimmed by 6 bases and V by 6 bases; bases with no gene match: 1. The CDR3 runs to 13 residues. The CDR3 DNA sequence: TGTGCCAGCAGGGACAGGGGGCCTCAGCCCCAGCATTTT. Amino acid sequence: CASRDRGPQPQHF.

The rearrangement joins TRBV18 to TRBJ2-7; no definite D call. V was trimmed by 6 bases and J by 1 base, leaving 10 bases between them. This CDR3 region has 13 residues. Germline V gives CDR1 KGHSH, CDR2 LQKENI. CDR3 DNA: TGTGCCAGCTCTGCGTCTCCTTCCTACGAGCAGTACTTC. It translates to CASSASPSYEQYF.

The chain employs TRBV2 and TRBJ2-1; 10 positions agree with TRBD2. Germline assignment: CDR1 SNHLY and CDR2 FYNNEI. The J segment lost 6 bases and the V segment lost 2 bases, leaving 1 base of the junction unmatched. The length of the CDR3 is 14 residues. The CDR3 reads CASSELAGANEQFF. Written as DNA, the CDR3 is TGTGCCAGCAGTGAACTAGCGGGGGCCAATGAGCAGTTCTTC.

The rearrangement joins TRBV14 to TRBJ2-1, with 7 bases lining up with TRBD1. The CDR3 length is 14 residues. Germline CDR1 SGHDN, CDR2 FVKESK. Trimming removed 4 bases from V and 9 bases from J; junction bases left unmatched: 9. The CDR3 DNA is TGTGCCAGCAGCCGGACACTACAGGGGAGTGAGCAGTTCTTC. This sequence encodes CASSRTLQGSEQFF.

The CDR3 here is CASSLGTNYGYTF. As DNA, the CDR3 is TGTGCCAGCAGCTTGGGCACAAACTATGGCTACACCTTC. J is TRBJ1-2 and V is TRBV5-6, with D hard to call. Trimming removed 0 bases from V and 2 bases from J, with 5 bases in between. The germline CDR1 and CDR2 sequences are SGHDT and YYEEEE. The CDR3 length is 13 residues.

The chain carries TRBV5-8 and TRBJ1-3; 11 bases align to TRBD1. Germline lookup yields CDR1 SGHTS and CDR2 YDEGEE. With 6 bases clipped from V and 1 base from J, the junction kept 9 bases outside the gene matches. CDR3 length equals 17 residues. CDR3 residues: CASNKPGTGGSGNTIYF. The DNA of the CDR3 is TGTGCCAGCAACAAACCCGGGACAGGGGGATCTGGAAACACCATATATTTT. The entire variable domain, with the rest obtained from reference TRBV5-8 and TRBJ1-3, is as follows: EAGVTQSPTHLIKTRGQQATLRCSPISGHTSVYWYQQALGLGLQFLLWYDEGEERNRGNFPPRFSGRQFPNYSSELNVNALELEDSALYLCASNKPGTGGSGNTIYFGEGSWLTVV.

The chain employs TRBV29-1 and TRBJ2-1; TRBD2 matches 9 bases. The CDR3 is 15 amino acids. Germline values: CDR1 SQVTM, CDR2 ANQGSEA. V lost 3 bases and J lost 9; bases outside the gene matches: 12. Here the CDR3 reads CSVEVAGVLVGEQFF. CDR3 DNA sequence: TGCAGCGTTGAGGTAGCGGGGGTTCTGGTGGGTGAGCAGTTCTTC.

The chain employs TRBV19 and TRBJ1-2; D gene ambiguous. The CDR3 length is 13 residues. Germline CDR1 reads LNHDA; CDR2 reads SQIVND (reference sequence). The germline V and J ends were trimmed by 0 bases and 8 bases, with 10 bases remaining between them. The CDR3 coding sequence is TGTGCCAGTAGTATAGAAGAGGGCAGAGGCTACACCTTC. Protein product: CASSIEEGRGYTF.

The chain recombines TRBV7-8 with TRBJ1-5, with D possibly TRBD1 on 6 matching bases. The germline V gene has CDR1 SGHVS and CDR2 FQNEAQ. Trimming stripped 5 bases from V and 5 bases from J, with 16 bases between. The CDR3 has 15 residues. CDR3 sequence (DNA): TGTGCCAGCAGCCTGGGGGGGCGGGGGTATCAGCCCCAGCATTTT. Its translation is CASSLGGRGYQPQHF.

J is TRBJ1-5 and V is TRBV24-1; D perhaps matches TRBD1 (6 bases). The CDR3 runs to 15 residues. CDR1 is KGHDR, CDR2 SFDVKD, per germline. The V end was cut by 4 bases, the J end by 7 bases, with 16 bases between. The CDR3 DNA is TGTGCCACCAGTGACGACCACCGGACAGACCAGCCCCAGCATTTT. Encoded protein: CATSDDHRTDQPQHF.

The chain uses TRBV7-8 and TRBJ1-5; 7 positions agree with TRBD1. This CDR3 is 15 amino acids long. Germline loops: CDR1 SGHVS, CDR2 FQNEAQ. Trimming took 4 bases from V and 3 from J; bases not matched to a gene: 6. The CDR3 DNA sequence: TGTGCCAGCAGCTCAGACAGGGCACTCAATCAGCCCCAGCATTTT. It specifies CASSSDRALNQPQHF.

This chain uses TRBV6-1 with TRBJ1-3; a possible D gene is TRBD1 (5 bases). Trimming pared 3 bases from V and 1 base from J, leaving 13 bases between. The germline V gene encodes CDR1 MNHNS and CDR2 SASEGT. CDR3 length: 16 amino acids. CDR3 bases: TGTGCCAGCAGTGATATCGCGACAGTATCTGGAAACACCATATATTTT. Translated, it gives CASSDIATVSGNTIYF.

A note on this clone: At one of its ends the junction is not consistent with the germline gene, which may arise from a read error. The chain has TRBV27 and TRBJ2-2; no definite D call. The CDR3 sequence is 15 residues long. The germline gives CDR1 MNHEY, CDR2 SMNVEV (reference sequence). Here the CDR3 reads CASSLSDGVTGELFF. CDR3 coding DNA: TGTGCCAGCAGCTTATCCGACGGAGTTACCGGGGAGCTGTTTTTT.

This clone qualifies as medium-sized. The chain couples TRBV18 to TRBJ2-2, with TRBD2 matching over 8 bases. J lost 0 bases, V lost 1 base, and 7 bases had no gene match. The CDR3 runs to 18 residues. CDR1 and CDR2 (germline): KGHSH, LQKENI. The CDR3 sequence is CASSPLPAGGANTGELFF. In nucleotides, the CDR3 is TGTGCCAGCTCACCACTCCCTGCGGGGGGAGCGAACACCGGGGAGCTGTTTTTT. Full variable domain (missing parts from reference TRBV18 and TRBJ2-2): NAGVMQNPRHLVRRRGQEARLRCSPMKGHSHVYWYRQLPEEGLKFMVYLQKENIIDESGMPKERFSAEFPKEGPSILRIQQVVRGDSAAYFCASSPLPAGGANTGELFFGEGSRLTVL.